This entry describes one T cell receptor (beta chain). The data are from a study of blood T cell repertoires in COVID-19. Looking at the study overall: Samples representing acute and convalescent COVID-19 were sourced from the United States, Italy and Spain.

With 6 bases clipped from V and 2 bases from J, the junction kept 8 bases outside the gene matches. This CDR3 has 15 amino acids. Germline V gene data show CDR1 as MNHEY and CDR2 as SVGAGI. Participants had their cohort set by participant-reported clinical history. Measured with immunoSEQ multiplex PCR; TCRdb has only the in-frame clones, and not every one. The data contain 200,000 to 250,000 clones, 65% to 90% of them seen just once; the ten biggest clones take up about 3.8%. The rearrangement links TRBV6-5 to TRBJ2-7, with TRBD1 matching 9 bases. Sequencing was carried out using PBMCs or T cells enriched from blood (not recorded which). The TCR originated in a woman in her thirties or forties with acute COVID-19. In DNA, the CDR3 is TGTGCCAGCAGCATCTTTAGACAGGGGGCCTACGAGCAGTACTTC. It encodes CASSIFRQGAYEQYF.